The present TCR beta chain was sequenced within a study of OX40 agonist ivuxolimab in advanced cancers. Whole-study findings and limits: At 0.1 to 3.0 mg/kg and by week 6, CD4+ and CD8+ T cells in the blood had expanded clonally. Certain nonresponders additionally had low normalized T-cell clonal expansion.

Only in-frame clones appear in the TCRdb table, and some are missing; sequencing was by immunoSEQ multiplex PCR. The repertoire holds 79,000 or so clones, with less than 95% as singletons. V lost 0 bases to trimming and J lost 6 bases, with 2 bases between them. There are 12 residues in the CDR3. Germline loops: CDR1 PRHDT, CDR2 FYEKMQ (reference sequence). A single count supports this clone. Its antigen is not identified. This material consisted of CD4+ or CD8+ T cells sorted from blood, taken in a trial of the OX40 agonist ivuxolimab. This chain links TRBV13 with TRBJ2-2; D unresolved. The receptor was isolated from an adult with an advanced solid tumor such as melanoma, head and neck, liver or kidney cancer. The CDR3: CASSLGPGELFF. In DNA form, the CDR3 reads TGTGCCAGCAGCTTAGGCCCCGGGGAGCTGTTTTTT.